Following are 16 T cell receptor beta chains from one sample sequenced in a study of blood T cell repertoires in COVID-19. Here immunoSEQ multiplex PCR was the method, and the copy in TCRdb shows in-frame clones only, minus some. The data contain tens of thousands of clones, 80% to 85% of them singletons. The sample was peripheral blood. The receptors originated from a woman aged 80 or older with active or convalescent COVID-19.

V usage is TRBV7-2 and J usage is TRBJ2-1, with D unresolved. Germline values: CDR1 SGHTA, CDR2 FQGNSA. The CDR3 sequence is 14 residues long. Trimming removed 1 base from V and 5 bases from J, with 9 bases in between. The CDR3 protein is CASSLGQNDNEQFF. As DNA, the CDR3 is TGTGCCAGCAGCTTAGGGCAGAACGACAATGAGCAGTTCTTC.

The chain carries TRBV3-1 (or the pseudogene TRBV3-2) and TRBJ2-5; 11 bases match TRBD2. This CDR3 has 15 amino acids. Trimming removed 4 bases from V and 5 bases from J; junction bases left unmatched: 6. From germline, CDR1 is LGHDT and CDR2 YNNKEL (reference sequence). CDR3 DNA sequence: TGTGCCAGCAGCCGGGGGACTAGCGGAAAGGAGACCCAGTACTTC. Protein sequence: CASSRGTSGKETQYF.

The genes are TRBV30 and TRBJ2-3, with 10 bases identical to TRBD2. Germline V gene sequence: CDR1 GTSNPN, CDR2 SVGIG (reference sequence). The CDR3 is 15 amino acids. V lost 0 bases to trimming and J lost 3 bases; unmatched junction nucleotides: 3. Written as DNA, the CDR3 is TGTGCCTGGAGTGTACTAGCGGGATCAACAGATACGCAGTATTTT. Protein product: CAWSVLAGSTDTQYF.

The chain links TRBV15 to TRBJ2-5; D unclear. The CDR3 consists of 13 residues. Germline CDR1 LNHNV, CDR2 YYDKDF (reference sequence). Trimming cost V 1 base and J 0 bases, with 3 bases left between them. The DNA of the CDR3 is TGTGCCACCAGCAGAGCGGACCAAGAGACCCAGTACTTC. Translating it yields CATSRADQETQYF.

This chain links TRBV5-1 with TRBJ2-5, with D perhaps matching TRBD1 (6 bases). CDR1 is SGHRS, CDR2 YFSETQ, per germline. The V and J ends lost 1 base and 2 bases respectively, with 12 bases between them. The CDR3 has 15 amino acids. Here the CDR3 DNA reads TGCGCCAGCAGCTTGCAGACAGGCCAACAAGAGACCCAGTACTTC. This translates into CASSLQTGQQETQYF.

The chain recombines TRBV29-1 with TRBJ1-1; D uncertain. Germline CDR1 SQVTM, CDR2 ANQGSEA. V was trimmed by 7 bases and J by 1 base, leaving 4 bases between them. This CDR3 comprises 10 residues. CDR3 sequence (DNA): TGCAGCGGCGCGAACACTGAAGCTTTCTTT. Residues: CSGANTEAFF.

This chain links TRBV6-5 with TRBJ2-1; 11 bases line up with TRBD2. V dropped 6 bases and J dropped 7; count of bases not matched to a gene: 8. The CDR3 loop spans 15 amino acids. Germline loops: CDR1 MNHEY, CDR2 SVGAGI. In DNA form, the CDR3 reads TGTGCCAGCAGCCGAAAGACTAGCGGGACAAATGAGCAGTTCTTC. It codes for CASSRKTSGTNEQFF.

The chain joins TRBV5-4 to TRBJ1-1, with 8 bases lining up with TRBD1. Germline V gene sequence: CDR1 SGHNT, CDR2 YYREEE (reference sequence). V dropped 0 bases and J dropped 4; count of bases not matched to a gene: 8. This CDR3 is built from 16 residues. CDR3 amino acids: CASSLGGQGLPTEAFF. In DNA, the CDR3 is TGTGCCAGCAGCTTGGGCGGACAGGGCCTTCCCACTGAAGCTTTCTTT.

J is TRBJ2-5 and V is TRBV10-3; TRBD2 aligns across 7 bases. Looked up from germline, CDR1 is ENHRY and CDR2 is SYGVKD. The CDR3 is 17 residues long. V trimming: 4 bases; J trimming: 2 bases; junction bases outside the gene matches: 13. CDR3 nucleotides: TGTGCCATCAGTGGGGTTCTGGGCGGGAGAGGGCAAGAGACCCAGTACTTC. The encoded protein is CAISGVLGGRGQETQYF.

The chain employs TRBV28 and TRBJ2-1, with D possibly TRBD2 on 6 matching bases. The germline CDR1 and CDR2 sequences are MDHEN and SYDVKM. V dropped 6 bases and J dropped 0 bases, with 15 bases sitting between them. The CDR3 has 16 residues. Here the CDR3 reads CASSERDLSSYNEQFF. DNA for the CDR3: TGTGCCAGCAGCGAACGGGACTTAAGCTCCTACAATGAGCAGTTCTTC. Drawing the rest from reference TRBV28 and TRBJ2-1, the complete variable domain is DVKVTQSSRYLVKRTGEKVFLECVQDMDHENMFWYRQDPGLGLRLIYFSYDVKMKEKGDIPEGYSVSREKKERFSLILESASTNQTSMYLCASSERDLSSYNEQFFGPGTRLTVL.

V usage is TRBV7-9 and J usage is TRBJ2-3; 7 positions match TRBD2. The CDR3 totals 15 residues. Germline V CDR1 and CDR2: SEHNR, FQNEAQ (reference sequence). Trimming cost V 2 bases and J 4 bases; bases outside gene matches: 6. This CDR3 is CASSLSSGTSDTQYF. CDR3 bases: TGTGCCAGCAGCTTATCCAGCGGGACGTCAGATACGCAGTATTTT.

The CDR3 bases are TGTGCCAGCAGTGGCGGTGGTAGGTACGAGCAGTACTTC. It encodes CASSGGGRYEQYF. The chain uses TRBV28 and TRBJ2-7; D is unresolved. CDR1 MDHEN and CDR2 SYDVKM come from the germline V gene. The V end was cut by 5 bases, the J end by 4 bases, with 12 bases between. CDR3 length: 13 residues.

This clone came up a few times. The genes are TRBV9 and TRBJ2-2, with TRBD1 matching over 9 bases. This CDR3 spans 16 amino acids. Per germline, CDR1 SGDLS and CDR2 YYNGEE. With V trimmed by 4 bases and J by 6 bases, 10 bases remained unmatched. The CDR3 nucleotides read TGTGCCAGCAGCTCCCGGACAGGGGAAGGGGCCGGGGAGCTGTTTTTT. This codes for CASSSRTGEGAGELFF.

This chain links TRBV5-1 with TRBJ1-2, with 12 nucleotides matching TRBD1. Germline V lookup: CDR1 SGHRS, CDR2 YFSETQ. The CDR3 runs to 17 residues. Losses at the gene ends were 4 bases for V and 4 bases for J; bases not matched to a gene: 11. The CDR3 sequence is CASSQSGTGGAGYGYTF. The CDR3 bases are TGCGCCAGCAGCCAATCCGGGACAGGGGGCGCCGGCTATGGCTACACCTTC.

This clone has only one observation. The chain recombines TRBV29-1 with TRBJ2-7; 9 positions match TRBD1. Germline values: CDR1 SQVTM, CDR2 ANQGSEA. V lost 7 bases, J lost 6 bases, and 13 bases stayed unmatched. CDR3 length: 14 amino acids. The CDR3: CSGSTGGAYGEQYF. The CDR3 DNA is TGCAGCGGATCCACAGGGGGCGCTTATGGCGAGCAGTACTTC.

The sample holds one count of this clone. CDR3 coding DNA: TGTGCCAGCAGCCCACGGTTGGCGGCGATCATTTTGGCTAGCACAGATACGCAGTATTTT. It is translated as CASSPRLAAIILASTDTQYF. J is TRBJ2-3 and V is TRBV5-5; no firm D call. CDR3 size: 20 residues. CDR1 SGHKS and CDR2 YYEKEE come from the germline V gene (reference sequence). Trimming removed 4 bases at V and 0 bases at J, with 27 bases between.